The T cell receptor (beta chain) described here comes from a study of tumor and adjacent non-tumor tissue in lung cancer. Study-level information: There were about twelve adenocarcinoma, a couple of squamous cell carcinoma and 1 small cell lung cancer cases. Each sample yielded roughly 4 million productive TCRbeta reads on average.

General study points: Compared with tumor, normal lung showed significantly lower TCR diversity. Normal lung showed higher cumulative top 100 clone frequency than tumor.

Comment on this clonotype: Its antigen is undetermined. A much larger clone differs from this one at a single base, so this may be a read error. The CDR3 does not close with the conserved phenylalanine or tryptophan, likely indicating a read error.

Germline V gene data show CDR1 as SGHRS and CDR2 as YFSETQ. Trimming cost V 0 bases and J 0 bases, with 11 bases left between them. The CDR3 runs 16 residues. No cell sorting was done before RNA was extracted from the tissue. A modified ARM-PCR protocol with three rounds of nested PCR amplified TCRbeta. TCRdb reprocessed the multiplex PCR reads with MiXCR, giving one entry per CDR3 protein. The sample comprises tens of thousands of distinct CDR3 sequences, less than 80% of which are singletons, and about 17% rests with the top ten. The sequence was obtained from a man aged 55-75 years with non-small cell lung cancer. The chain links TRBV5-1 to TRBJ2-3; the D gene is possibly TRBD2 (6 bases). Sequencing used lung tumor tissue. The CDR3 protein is CASSLATGVSTDTQYL. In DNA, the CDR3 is TGCGCCAGCAGCTTGGCTACGGGGGTTAGCACAGATACGCAGTATTTA.